What follows describes a single T cell receptor (beta chain). This CDR3 is 13 amino acids long. Per the germline V gene, CDR1 is SGHTA and CDR2 is FQGNSA. The V and J ends lost 5 bases and 5 bases respectively, with 10 bases between them. Profiled with immunoSEQ multiplex PCR; TCRdb holds only in-frame clones, not every one. The data contain around 100,000 clones, roughly nine tenths of them singletons. This record belongs to a study of blood T cell repertoires in COVID-19. For the study at large: The study drew acute and convalescent COVID-19 samples from the United States, Italy and Spain.

The sequenced sample was peripheral blood. The sequence derives from a man aged 45 to 65 with acute or convalescent COVID-19. This chain connects TRBV7-2 to TRBJ1-5; no definite D call. The CDR3 region has the DNA TGTGCCAGCAGCCCCACGGGGTATCAGCCCCAGCATTTT. Protein product: CASSPTGYQPQHF.